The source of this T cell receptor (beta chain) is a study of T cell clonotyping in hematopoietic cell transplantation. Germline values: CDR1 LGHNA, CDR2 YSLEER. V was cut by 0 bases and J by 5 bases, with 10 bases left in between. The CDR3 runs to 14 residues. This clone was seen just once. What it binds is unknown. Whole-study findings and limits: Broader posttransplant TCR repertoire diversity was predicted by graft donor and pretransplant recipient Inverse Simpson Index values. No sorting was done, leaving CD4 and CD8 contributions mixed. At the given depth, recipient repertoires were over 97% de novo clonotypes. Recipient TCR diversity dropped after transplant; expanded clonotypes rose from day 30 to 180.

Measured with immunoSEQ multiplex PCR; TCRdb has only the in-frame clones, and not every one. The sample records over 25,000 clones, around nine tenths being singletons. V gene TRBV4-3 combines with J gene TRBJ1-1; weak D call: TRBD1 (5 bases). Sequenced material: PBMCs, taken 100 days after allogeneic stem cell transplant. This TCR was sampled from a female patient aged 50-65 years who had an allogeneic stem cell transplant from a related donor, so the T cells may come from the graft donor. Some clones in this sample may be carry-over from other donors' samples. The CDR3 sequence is CASSQDAGWTEAFF. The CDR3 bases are TGCGCCAGCAGCCAAGATGCAGGGTGGACTGAAGCTTTCTTT.